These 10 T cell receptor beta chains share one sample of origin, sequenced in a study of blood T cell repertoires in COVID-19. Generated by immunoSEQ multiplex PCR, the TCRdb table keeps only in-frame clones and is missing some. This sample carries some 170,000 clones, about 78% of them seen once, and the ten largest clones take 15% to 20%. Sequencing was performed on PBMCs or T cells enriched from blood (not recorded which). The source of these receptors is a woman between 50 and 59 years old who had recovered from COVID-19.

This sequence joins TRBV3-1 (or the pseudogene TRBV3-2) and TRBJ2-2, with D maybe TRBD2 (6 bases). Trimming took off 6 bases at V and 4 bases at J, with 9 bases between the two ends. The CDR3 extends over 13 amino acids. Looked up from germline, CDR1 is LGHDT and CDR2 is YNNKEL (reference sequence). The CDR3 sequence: CASSRGVTGELFF. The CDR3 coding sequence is TGTGCCAGCAGTCGCGGGGTCACCGGGGAGCTGTTTTTT.

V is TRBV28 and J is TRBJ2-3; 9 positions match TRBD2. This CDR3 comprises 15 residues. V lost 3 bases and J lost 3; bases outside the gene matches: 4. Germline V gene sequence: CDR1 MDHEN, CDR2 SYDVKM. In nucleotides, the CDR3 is TGTGCCAGCAGTTTCTATGCGGGAGGGACAGATACGCAGTATTTT. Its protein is CASSFYAGGTDTQYF.

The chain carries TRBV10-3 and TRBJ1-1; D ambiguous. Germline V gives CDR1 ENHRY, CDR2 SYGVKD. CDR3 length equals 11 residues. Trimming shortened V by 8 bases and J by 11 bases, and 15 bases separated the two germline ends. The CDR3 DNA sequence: TGTGCCATCGAGGGAGAGGGATTCGCTTTCTTT. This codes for CAIEGEGFAFF.

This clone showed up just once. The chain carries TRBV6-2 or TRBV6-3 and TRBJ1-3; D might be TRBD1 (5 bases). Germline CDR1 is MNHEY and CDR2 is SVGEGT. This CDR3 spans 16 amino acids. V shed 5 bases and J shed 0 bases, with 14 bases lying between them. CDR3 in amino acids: CASSTVLGLSGNTIYF. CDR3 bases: TGTGCCAGCAGTACTGTCCTGGGGCTCTCTGGAAACACCATATATTTT.

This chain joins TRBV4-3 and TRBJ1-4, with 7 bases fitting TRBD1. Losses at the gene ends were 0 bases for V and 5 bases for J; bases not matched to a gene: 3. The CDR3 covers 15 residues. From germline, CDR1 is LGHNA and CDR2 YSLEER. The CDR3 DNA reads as TGCGCCAGCAGCCAAGAAGGCAGGGGGAATGAAAAACTGTTTTTT. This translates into CASSQEGRGNEKLFF.

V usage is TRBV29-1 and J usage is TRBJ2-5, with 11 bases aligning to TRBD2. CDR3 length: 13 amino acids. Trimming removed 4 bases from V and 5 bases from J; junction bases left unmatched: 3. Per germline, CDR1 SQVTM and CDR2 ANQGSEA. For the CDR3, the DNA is TGCAGCGTTGGTAGCGGGAGGGCCGAGACCCAGTACTTC. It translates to CSVGSGRAETQYF.

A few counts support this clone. Here the CDR3 reads CASSSQLYGYTF. The CDR3 DNA follows: TGTGCCAGCTCGAGCCAACTCTATGGCTACACCTTC. This rearrangement joins TRBV2 to TRBJ1-2; D gene uncertain. Germline CDR1 SNHLY, CDR2 FYNNEI. V gave up 8 bases and J gave up 4 bases, with 11 bases separating them. The CDR3 has 12 residues.

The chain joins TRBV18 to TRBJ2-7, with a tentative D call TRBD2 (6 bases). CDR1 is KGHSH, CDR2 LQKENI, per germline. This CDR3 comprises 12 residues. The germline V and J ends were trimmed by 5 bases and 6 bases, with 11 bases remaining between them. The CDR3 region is CASSTGSTEQYF. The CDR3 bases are TGTGCCAGCTCAACCGGGAGCACCGAGCAGTACTTC.

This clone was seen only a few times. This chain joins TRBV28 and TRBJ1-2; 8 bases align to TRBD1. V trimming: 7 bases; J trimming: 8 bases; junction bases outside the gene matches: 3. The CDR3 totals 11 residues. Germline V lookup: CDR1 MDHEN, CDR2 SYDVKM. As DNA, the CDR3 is TGTGCCAGCACACAGGGGGAAGGCTACACCTTC. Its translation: CASTQGEGYTF.

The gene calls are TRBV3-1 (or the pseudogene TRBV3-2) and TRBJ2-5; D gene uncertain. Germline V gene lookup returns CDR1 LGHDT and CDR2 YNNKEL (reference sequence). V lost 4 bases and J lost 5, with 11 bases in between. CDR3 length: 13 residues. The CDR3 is CASSPYPAETQYF. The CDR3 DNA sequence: TGTGCCAGCAGCCCCTATCCCGCGGAGACCCAGTACTTC.